Listed here are 21 T cell receptor beta chains from one sample, sequenced in a study of cytomegalovirus exposure and HLA in healthy donors. 13 Jbeta primers and 60 Vbeta primers were used for the PCR. Sequencing was performed with immunoSEQ multiplex PCR; in TCRdb, only in-frame clones are kept and a portion is missing. This sample's clone table lists approximately 92,000 clones. The sequencing sample was made of PBMCs. The receptors were sampled from a woman in her twenties or thirties in good health and CMV-seronegative.

The V and J genes are TRBV19 and TRBJ2-2; TRBD2 is a possible D gene (7 bases). The V gene lost 7 bases and the J gene lost 7 bases, with 16 bases spanning the gap. This CDR3 comprises 14 residues. Germline lookup yields CDR1 LNHDA and CDR2 SQIVND (reference sequence). CDR3 amino acids: CASNRGALVGELFF. The CDR3 nucleotides are TGTGCCAGTAATCGGGGGGCACTTGTCGGGGAGCTGTTTTTT.

V and J are TRBV18 and TRBJ2-7; TRBD1 aligns across 7 bases. CDR1 is KGHSH, CDR2 LQKENI, per germline. The J segment lost 2 bases and the V segment lost 6 bases, leaving 7 bases of the junction unmatched. The length of the CDR3 is 14 residues. Here the CDR3 reads CASSSTGRTYEQYF. The CDR3 coding sequence is TGTGCCAGCTCGTCGACAGGGAGAACCTACGAGCAGTACTTC.

The J gene is TRBJ1-2, the V gene TRBV9; TRBD1 matches at 12 bases. The V gene end was trimmed by 2 bases and the J gene end by 6 bases; junction bases not matched to a gene: 5. CDR1 and CDR2 (germline): SGDLS, YYNGEE. This CDR3 comprises 15 residues. In DNA form, the CDR3 reads TGTGCCAGCAGCGTCAGGGACAGGGGGCTGGATGGCTACACCTTC. Protein product: CASSVRDRGLDGYTF.

The V call is TRBV27, the J call TRBJ2-1; no definite D call. V lost 3 bases and J lost 5, with 8 bases in between. CDR3 length: 13 amino acids. CDR1 is MNHEY, CDR2 SMNVEV, per germline (reference sequence). CDR3 sequence (DNA): TGTGCCAGCAGTTTCCCCCCGGACAATGAGCAGTTCTTC. Translated: CASSFPPDNEQFF.

This sequence joins TRBV9 and TRBJ2-1, with TRBD2 matching over 12 bases. CDR1 and CDR2 (germline): SGDLS, YYNGEE. With 4 bases clipped from V and 8 bases from J, the junction kept 13 bases outside the gene matches. This CDR3 region has 17 residues. The CDR3 reads CASSLGTSGHIWDEQFF. The CDR3 DNA is TGTGCCAGCAGCCTAGGGACTAGCGGGCACATTTGGGATGAGCAGTTCTTC.

The genes are TRBV29-1 and TRBJ2-2, with TRBD1 matching over 8 bases. The ends lost 6 bases at V and 0 bases at J; junction bases unmatched: 9. The CDR3 is 16 amino acids. Looked up from germline, CDR1 is SQVTM and CDR2 is ANQGSEA. The CDR3 DNA reads TGCAGCGTGGACTCCGGGACAGGAGCGAACACCGGGGAGCTGTTTTTT. It codes for CSVDSGTGANTGELFF.

This chain joins TRBV27 and TRBJ1-1; D might be TRBD1 (5 bases). Trimming stripped 3 bases from V and 7 bases from J, with 9 bases between. CDR1 is MNHEY, CDR2 SMNVEV, per germline (reference sequence). CDR3 length: 12 amino acids. The CDR3 spells CASSFSGNEAFF. The CDR3 DNA sequence: TGTGCCAGCAGTTTTTCAGGGAATGAAGCTTTCTTT.

The V call is TRBV11-2, the J call TRBJ1-4; D is undetermined. The germline gives CDR1 SGHAT, CDR2 FQNNGV. The CDR3 totals 15 residues. V dropped 1 base and J dropped 6 bases, with 12 bases sitting between them. The CDR3: CASSLVGRSDEKLFF. In nucleotides, the CDR3 is TGTGCCAGCAGCTTAGTGGGCAGATCAGATGAAAAACTGTTTTTT.

The genes are TRBV6-1 and TRBJ2-1; TRBD2 aligns across 8 bases. The junction had 5 bases not matched to a gene; V was cut back by 3 bases and J by 4 bases. This CDR3 is 15 amino acids long. The germline gives CDR1 MNHNS, CDR2 SASEGT. The CDR3 region is CASSEGRGAYNEQFF. The CDR3, as DNA: TGTGCCAGCAGTGAGGGGCGGGGGGCTTACAATGAGCAGTTCTTC.

CDR3 protein: CASSLGGQYSNQPQHF. Here the CDR3 DNA reads TGTGCCAGCAGCTTAGGGGGACAATATAGCAATCAGCCCCAGCATTTT. J is TRBJ1-5 and V is TRBV7-8, with D possibly matching TRBD1 (6 bases). The CDR3 extends over 16 amino acids. V gave up 1 base and J gave up 0 bases, with 10 bases separating them. In germline, CDR1 is SGHVS, CDR2 FQNEAQ.

This chain uses TRBV6-5 with TRBJ1-3; possibly TRBD1 for D (5 bases). The CDR3 extends over 15 amino acids. The germline V gene has CDR1 MNHEY and CDR2 SVGAGI. Trimming removed 2 bases from V and 0 bases from J, with 8 bases in between. CDR3 coding DNA: TGTGCCAGCAGTTACATGGGGGGCTCTGGAAACACCATATATTTT. Protein: CASSYMGGSGNTIYF.

The chain carries TRBV7-9 and TRBJ1-1; 8 bases map to TRBD1. Germline V gene sequence: CDR1 SEHNR, CDR2 FQNEAQ (reference sequence). The CDR3 is 15 amino acids. Trimming took 5 bases from V and 4 from J; bases not matched to a gene: 9. The CDR3, as DNA: TGTGCCAGCAGCGGACAGGGAGGGCCGGGCACTGAAGCTTTCTTT. Its translation: CASSGQGGPGTEAFF. The full variable domain, with the rest looked up from reference TRBV7-9 and TRBJ1-1, is DTGVSQNPRHKITKRGQNVTFRCDPISEHNRLYWYRQTLGQGPEFLTYFQNEAQLEKSRLLSDRFSAERPKGSFSTLEIQRTEQGDSAMYLCASSGQGGPGTEAFFGQGTRLTVV.

V gene TRBV25-1 combines with J gene TRBJ2-5, with D possibly TRBD2 on 6 matching bases. With 3 bases removed from V and 4 bases from J, the gap between germline ends came to 12 bases. This CDR3 comprises 14 residues. CDR1 MGHDK and CDR2 SYGVNS come from the germline V gene. CDR3 amino acids: CASSELAYGETQYF. CDR3 coding DNA: TGTGCCAGCAGTGAGCTAGCGTATGGAGAGACCCAGTACTTC.

The chain recombines TRBV6-1 with TRBJ2-7, with TRBD1 identical over 8 bases. V lost 0 bases, J lost 0 bases, and 13 bases stayed unmatched. The CDR3 consists of 19 residues. Per germline, CDR1 MNHNS and CDR2 SASEGT. This CDR3 reads CASSEAPGQGALSSYEQYF. The CDR3 coding sequence is TGTGCCAGCAGTGAAGCCCCTGGCCAGGGGGCCTTAAGCTCCTACGAGCAGTACTTC.

The rearrangement uses TRBV16 and TRBJ1-2; 9 bases map to TRBD1. The germline CDR1 and CDR2 sequences are KGHSY and FQNENV. The ends lost 1 base at V and 6 bases at J; junction bases unmatched: 3. The CDR3 contains 14 residues. In DNA, the CDR3 is TGTGCCAGCAGCCAATTCACAGGGGGCGATGGCTACACCTTC. Translated: CASSQFTGGDGYTF.

The chain employs TRBV18 and TRBJ2-3; TRBD1 agrees at 9 bases. With 3 bases clipped from V and 0 bases from J, the junction kept 16 bases outside the gene matches. Looked up from germline, CDR1 is KGHSH and CDR2 is LQKENI. This CDR3 spans 20 amino acids. The CDR3 coding sequence is TGTGCCAGCTCACCTCGACGCCGGGACAGGGACGAGTCGAGCACAGATACGCAGTATTTT. It yields the protein CASSPRRRDRDESSTDTQYF.

The chain uses TRBV29-1 and TRBJ2-1, with a tentative D call TRBD1 (6 bases). The length of the CDR3 is 16 residues. Germline V gene sequence: CDR1 SQVTM, CDR2 ANQGSEA. Trimming shortened V by 6 bases and J by 0 bases, and 18 bases separated the two germline ends. CDR3 sequence (DNA): TGCAGCGTCCTCGGACAGCACACGAGCTCCTACAATGAGCAGTTCTTC. Translated: CSVLGQHTSSYNEQFF.

The J gene is TRBJ2-5, the V gene TRBV5-4, with 7 bases aligning to TRBD1. V lost 4 bases and J lost 5; bases outside the gene matches: 8. Germline CDR1 reads SGHNT; CDR2 reads YYREEE (reference sequence). The CDR3 length is 14 residues. CDR3 loop: CASSVRQGGETQYF. CDR3 nucleotide sequence: TGTGCCAGCAGCGTTAGACAGGGCGGCGAGACCCAGTACTTC.

The chain couples TRBV11-2 to TRBJ1-4; D is undetermined. Trimming cost V 1 base and J 7 bases, with 13 bases left between them. Per the germline V gene, CDR1 is SGHAT and CDR2 is FQNNGV. This CDR3 has 15 amino acids. The CDR3, as DNA: TGTGCCAGCAGCTTAGGGGTCGCTGGGAGTGAAAAACTGTTTTTT. Its translation: CASSLGVAGSEKLFF.

The genes are TRBV18 and TRBJ1-2; no clear D gene. The V gene's germline CDR1 is KGHSH and CDR2 LQKENI. The CDR3 is 18 amino acids. The V and J ends lost 0 bases and 4 bases respectively, with 21 bases between them. The CDR3 DNA reads as TGTGCCAGCTCACCACCCAACAGTTATGCACTGGCCAGCTATGGCTACACCTTC. It specifies CASSPPNSYALASYGYTF.

This chain connects TRBV2 to TRBJ2-7, with 7 bases lining up with TRBD2. V trimming: 2 bases; J trimming: 6 bases; junction bases outside the gene matches: 4. This CDR3 has 13 amino acids. Germline loops: CDR1 SNHLY, CDR2 FYNNEI. The CDR3 DNA is TGTGCCAGCAGTGAAAGTCTAGCGGCCGAGCAGTACTTC. Protein sequence: CASSESLAAEQYF.